This TCR beta chain is drawn from a study of CD8+ T cells in alopecia areata (dated by TCRdb to the late 2010s). Context from the whole study: Treated patients were enrolled in an open-label pilot trial of oral tofacitinib at 5 to 10 mg twice daily for moderate-to-severe alopecia areata. Tofacitinib was given for 6 to 18 months, followed by 6 months of follow-up off drug to assess delayed response and recurrence. The SALT score, which quantifies the percentage of affected scalp surface area, was used to measure disease severity in treated patients. In both human patients and the C3H/HeJ mouse model, the study applied high-throughput TCRbeta sequencing to look at T cell clonal expansion in alopecia areata. Human TCRbeta sequencing covered scalp tissue and sorted CD4+ and CD8+ peripheral blood T cells from patchy and totalis/universalis alopecia areata patients and healthy controls. Tofacitinib-treated patients had biopsies at baseline and at 4 and 24 weeks of treatment, with a later scalp biopsy in several patients. Scalp clonality was compared among normal scalp (n=4), patchy alopecia areata scalp (n=8), and alopecia totalis/universalis scalp (n=8). RNA was obtained with the PAXgene miRNA kit for fixed scalp, the miRNeasy kit for PBMCs, and the RNeasy kit for mouse skin. TCRbeta CDR3 regions were amplified by immunoSEQ multiplex PCR using 35 Vbeta forward and 13 Jbeta reverse primers.

Receptor amplification or capture employed the immunoSEQ multiplex PCR assay. RNA was extracted from all samples and reverse transcribed into cDNA as template for TCR sequencing. SuperScript III was used for first-strand cDNA synthesis, primed with a 2:1 mix of oligo-dT and random hexamers. A synthetic immune receptor repertoire was used to assess amplification bias, and residual bias was removed computationally. For the original study's pipeline: Raw reads were preprocessed to remove errors, and CDR3 was defined according to IMGT conventions as the region from the conserved cysteine to phenylalanine. Clonality was calculated as 1 minus Shannon entropy normalized by log2 of the number of productive unique TCRs. Whether each scalp clone was CD4 or CD8 was inferred by checking scalp TCRbeta sequences against the CD4 and CD8 repertoires from sorted blood. The source is immuneACCESS, and TCRdb retained only in-frame sequences with V and J called. Part of the clones is not carried over; for the studies checked, unresolved V genes explain less than half of this, and the remainder is unexplained. V, J and clone size are taken as reported in that table, and D and trimming were inferred from the DNA itself. In this sample the table shows about 190,000 clones, 60% of which occur a single time. About 0.94% of the sample comes from the top ten.

The CDR1 and CDR2 encoded by the germline V gene are SGHVS and FQNEAQ. The CDR3 starts with the cysteine, ends with the phenylalanine, and has 16 residues. The DNA shown is the 48-base CDR3, in frame from base 1. V is cut back by 5 bases and J by 4 bases, with 8 bases in the junction unmatched. This clone was recorded a few times. Its recognized antigen is unknown. The record has no base qualities; no much larger clone is one base away. The intended sense of this specimen's time point label: 20 to 30 weeks on oral tofacitinib. The sample's treatment or condition label, in plain terms: oral pan-JAK inhibitor, 5-10 mg twice daily. Lesional scalp punch biopsies and peripheral blood were obtained from alopecia areata patients. PBMCs were isolated by density centrifugation and stained for CD3, CD4 and CD8, and CD4+ and CD8+ T cells were sorted on a FACSAria. Broader findings and caveats from the paper: Unlike mouse skin, where gammadelta T cells dominate, normal human skin contains resident alphabeta T cells that get sequenced too, which complicates analysis of the scalp TCR repertoire. Compared with normal scalp, lesional scalp, particularly in alopecia totalis/universalis, had higher clonality and more expanded CD8+ clones, which suggests antigenic drive. During tofacitinib treatment, many expanded lesional clones remained in scalp and blood, and this persistence may partly explain relapse after treatment is stopped. Because the treated cohort was small and had just a single nonresponder, larger studies are needed to establish links between baseline CD8+ expansion and response. TCR sequences shared between patients were less clear than in mice, possibly partly because of HLA diversity in the patient population. Scalp clonality and the number of expanded CD8+ clones among the top 100 scalp clones were significantly decreased by tofacitinib.

The chain couples TRBV7-8 to TRBJ1-5; 10 of the junction bases match TRBD1. This TCR was sampled from a human donor with alopecia areata. Sample: CD4+ T cells sorted from blood, taken at week 24, from a patient treated with tofacitinib. The nucleotide sequence reads as follows: TGTGCCAGCAGCCTCTGGTCGGGACAGGGGAATCAGCCCCAGCATTTT. This encodes CASSLWSGQGNQPQHF.